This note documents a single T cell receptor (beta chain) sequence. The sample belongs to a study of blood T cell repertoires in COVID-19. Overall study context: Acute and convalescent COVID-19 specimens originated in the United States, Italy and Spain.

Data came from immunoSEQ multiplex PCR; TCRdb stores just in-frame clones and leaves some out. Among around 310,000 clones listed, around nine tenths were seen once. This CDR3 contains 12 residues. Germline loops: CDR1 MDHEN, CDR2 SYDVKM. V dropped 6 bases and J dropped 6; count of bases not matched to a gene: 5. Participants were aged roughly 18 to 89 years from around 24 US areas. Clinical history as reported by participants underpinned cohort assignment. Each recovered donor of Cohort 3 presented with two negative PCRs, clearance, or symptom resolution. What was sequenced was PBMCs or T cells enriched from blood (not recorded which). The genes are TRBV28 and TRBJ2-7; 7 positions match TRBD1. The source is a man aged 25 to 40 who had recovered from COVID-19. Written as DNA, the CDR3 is TGTGCCAGCAGGGACAGGTTGGGCGAGCAGTACTTC. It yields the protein CASRDRLGEQYF.